This TCR beta chain was observed in a study of regulatory dendritic cells for organ transplantation (dated by TCRdb to about 2017). As for the study more broadly: The TCRbeta repertoires of sorted naive and memory CD4+ and CD8+ T cells were sequenced before and after allostimulation with regulatory or mature dendritic cells.

FACS was used to sort CD4+ or CD8+ cells into naive T cells, defined as CD45RA+, and memory T cells, defined as CD45RO+. A couple of healthy control subjects provided the T cells used for TCR sequencing. For the mixed lymphocyte reactions, sorted T cell subsets left unstimulated acted as baseline controls. The Qiagen DNeasy Blood & Tissue Kit was used for extraction of genomic DNA. General conclusions and limits of the study: The repertoires of naive CD4+ and CD8+ T cells were highly diverse, while memory cell repertoires were less diverse, with memory CD8+ cells being the most oligoclonal. Of the resting subsets, memory CD8+ T cells had the largest number of alloreactive TCR clonotypes. Only a couple of subjects were sequenced, and the authors noted considerable between-individual heterogeneity in the alloreactive memory CD8+ T cell pool. In both subjects, allostimulation led to expansion of memory CD8+ clones, although regulatory dendritic cells appeared to cause more limited expansion than mature dendritic cells did.

A multiplexed two-step PCR with Vbeta-specific forward primers and Jbeta-specific reverse primers was used to amplify the TCRbeta CDR3 regions. TCRbeta libraries were sequenced on an Illumina instrument through the immunoSEQ service. Concerning the study's data processing: V, D and J genes were assigned using IMGT annotation, and counts were corrected for multiplex PCR bias using synthetic CDR3 analogues. The immunoSEQ Analyzer calculated repertoire clonality as one minus the normalized Shannon entropy. Whether a clone counted as expanded was decided by Fisher's exact test with Benjamini-Hochberg false discovery rate control and a two-tailed cutoff of P<0.01. TCRdb obtained this table from immuneACCESS and retained in-frame rearrangements with V and J assigned. These tables miss some clones; where compared with another copy, unresolved V genes account for less than half of the shortfall, and the remainder is unexplained. The V and J calls and clone size are taken from that table; D and trimming were inferred from the DNA. The sample contains under 25,000 clones, 70% to 80% of them found a single time. 0.92% of the sample goes to the ten largest clones.

The germline V gene (reference sequence) yields LNHDA for CDR1 and SQIVND for CDR2. Trimming leaves V shorter by 6 bases and J shorter by 0 bases, with the junction holding 1 base beyond the gene matches. From the cysteine up to the phenylalanine, the CDR3 has a length of 14 residues. Only the CDR3 portion is preserved as DNA: 42 bases, with reading frame beginning at the first base. On this clone: Its antigen remains unidentified. One base away there is no much larger clone; base qualities are not given.

Sequencing input: memory CD4+ T cells from blood. The cell subset or site label here, explained by the study, means: CD45RO+ memory T cells. The sequence was obtained from a human donor in good health. The rearrangement combines TRBV19 with TRBJ2-3, with 9 bases matching TRBD2. The encoded CDR3 is CASSGLASTDTQYF. At the DNA level, the sequence is TGTGCCAGTAGCGGACTAGCGAGCACAGATACGCAGTATTTT.